Described below is a single T cell receptor (beta chain) sequence and its context. Its antigen remains unknown. The data stem from a study of shared clonotypes between healthy human individuals. The overall study: Donors had three CD4 naive, three CD4 memory, two CD8 naive and one CD8 memory plate apiece.

Using immunoSEQ multiplex PCR, the repertoire was profiled, and TCRdb retains in-frame clones only, with some absent. The sample includes over a million clones, around 97% of them seen just once. The CDR3 contains 13 residues. V lost 6 bases to trimming and J lost 3 bases, with 9 bases between them. Germline assignment: CDR1 MNHNS and CDR2 SASEGT. Study-wide points: Among the subsets, naive ones generally showed larger estimated richness than memory ones. Apart from blood, nothing was sampled; tissue repertoires likely differ. Few donors limited the genetic and exposure-history diversity represented.

The clonotype was recovered from a young man in good health. The sample was naive CD4+ T cells sorted from blood. This sample's subset: CD45RA+ positively selected. The chain couples TRBV6-1 to TRBJ1-5, with a weak D call TRBD1 (6 bases). Here the CDR3 DNA reads TGTGCCAGCAGCCACAGGGCCAATCAGCCCCAGCATTTT. Translated, it gives CASSHRANQPQHF.